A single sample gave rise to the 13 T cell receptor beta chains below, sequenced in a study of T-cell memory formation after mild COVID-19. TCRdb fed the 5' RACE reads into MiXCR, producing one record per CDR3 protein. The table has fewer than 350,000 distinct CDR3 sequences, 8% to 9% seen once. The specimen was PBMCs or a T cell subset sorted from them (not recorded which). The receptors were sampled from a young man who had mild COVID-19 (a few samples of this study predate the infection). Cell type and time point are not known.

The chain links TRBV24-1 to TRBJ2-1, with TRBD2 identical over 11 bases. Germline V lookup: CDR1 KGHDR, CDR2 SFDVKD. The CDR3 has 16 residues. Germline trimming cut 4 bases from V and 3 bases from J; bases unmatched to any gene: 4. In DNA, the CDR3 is TGTGCCACCAGTGACCTGACTAGCGGGGTCTACAATGAGCAGTTCTTC. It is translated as CATSDLTSGVYNEQFF.

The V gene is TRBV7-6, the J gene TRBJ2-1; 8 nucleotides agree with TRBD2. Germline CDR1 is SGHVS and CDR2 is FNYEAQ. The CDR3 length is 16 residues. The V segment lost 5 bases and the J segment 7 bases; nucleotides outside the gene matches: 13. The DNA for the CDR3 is TGTGCCAGCAGCCCCTACGCGGGGGGAAAGAAGAATGAGCAGTTCTTC. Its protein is CASSPYAGGKKNEQFF.

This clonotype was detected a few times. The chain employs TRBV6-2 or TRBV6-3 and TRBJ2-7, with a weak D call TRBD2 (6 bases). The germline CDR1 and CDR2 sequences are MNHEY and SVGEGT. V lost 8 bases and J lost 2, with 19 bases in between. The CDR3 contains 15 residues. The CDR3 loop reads CASRRQPGVTYEQYV. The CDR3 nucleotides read TGTGCCAGCCGCCGACAACCGGGAGTCACCTACGAGCAGTACGTC.

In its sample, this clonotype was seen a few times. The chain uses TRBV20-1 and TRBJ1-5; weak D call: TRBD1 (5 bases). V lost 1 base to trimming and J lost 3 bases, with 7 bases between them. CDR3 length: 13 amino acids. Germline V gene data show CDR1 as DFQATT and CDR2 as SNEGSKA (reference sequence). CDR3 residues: CSARATANQPQHF. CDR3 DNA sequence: TGCAGTGCTAGAGCGACAGCCAATCAGCCCCAGCATTTT.

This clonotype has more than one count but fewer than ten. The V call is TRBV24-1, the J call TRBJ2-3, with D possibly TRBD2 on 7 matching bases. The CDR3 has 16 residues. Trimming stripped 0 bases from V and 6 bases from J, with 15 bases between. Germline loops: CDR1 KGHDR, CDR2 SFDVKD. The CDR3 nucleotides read TGTGCCACCAGTGATTTGGGGCGGGGGCCCGAGGATACGCAGTATTTT. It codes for CATSDLGRGPEDTQYF.

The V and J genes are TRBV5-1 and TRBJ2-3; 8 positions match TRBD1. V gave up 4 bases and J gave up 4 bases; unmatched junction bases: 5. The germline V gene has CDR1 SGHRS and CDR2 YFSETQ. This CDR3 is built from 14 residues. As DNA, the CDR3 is TGCGCCAGCAGCGGACAGGGCCTGGCAGATACGCAGTATTTT. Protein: CASSGQGLADTQYF.

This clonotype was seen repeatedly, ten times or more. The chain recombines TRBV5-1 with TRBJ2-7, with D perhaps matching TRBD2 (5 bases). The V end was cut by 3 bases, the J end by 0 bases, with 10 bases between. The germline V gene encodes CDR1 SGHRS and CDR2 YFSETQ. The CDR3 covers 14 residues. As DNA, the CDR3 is TGCGCCAGCAGCTCAGAAGGGAGCTCCTACGAGCAGTACTTC. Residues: CASSSEGSSYEQYF. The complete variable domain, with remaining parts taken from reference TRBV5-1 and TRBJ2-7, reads KAGVTQTPRYLIKTRGQQVTLSCSPISGHRSVSWYQQTPGQGLQFLFEYFSETQRNKGNFPGRFSGRQFSNSRSEMNVSTLELGDSALYLCASSSEGSSYEQYFGPGTRLTVT.

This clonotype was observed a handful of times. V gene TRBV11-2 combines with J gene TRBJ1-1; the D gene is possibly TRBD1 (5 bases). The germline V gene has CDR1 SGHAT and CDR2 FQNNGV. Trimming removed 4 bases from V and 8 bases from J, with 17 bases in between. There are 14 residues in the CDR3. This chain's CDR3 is CASSSRFGAREAFF. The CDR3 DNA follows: TGTGCCAGCAGCTCAAGGTTCGGGGCCCGAGAAGCTTTCTTT.

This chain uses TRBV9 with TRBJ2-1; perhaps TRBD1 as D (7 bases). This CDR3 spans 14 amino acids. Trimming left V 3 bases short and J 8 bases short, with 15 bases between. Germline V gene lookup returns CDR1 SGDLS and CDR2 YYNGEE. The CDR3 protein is CASSEQGGRDEQFF. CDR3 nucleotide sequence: TGTGCCAGCAGCGAGCAGGGGGGTCGGGATGAGCAGTTCTTC.

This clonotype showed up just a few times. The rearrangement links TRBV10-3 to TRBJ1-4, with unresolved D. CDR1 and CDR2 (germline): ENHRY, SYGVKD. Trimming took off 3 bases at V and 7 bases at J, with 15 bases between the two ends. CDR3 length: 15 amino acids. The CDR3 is CAISDRAGRVEKLFF. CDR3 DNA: TGTGCCATCAGTGATAGGGCTGGTCGCGTTGAAAAACTGTTTTTT.

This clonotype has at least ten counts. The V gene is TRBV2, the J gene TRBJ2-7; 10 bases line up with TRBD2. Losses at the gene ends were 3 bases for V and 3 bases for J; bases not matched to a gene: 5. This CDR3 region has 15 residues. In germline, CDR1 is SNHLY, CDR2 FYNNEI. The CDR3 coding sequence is TGTGCCAGCAGTGATCTAGCGGGAGCCTTCTACGAGCAGTACGTC. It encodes CASSDLAGAFYEQYV.

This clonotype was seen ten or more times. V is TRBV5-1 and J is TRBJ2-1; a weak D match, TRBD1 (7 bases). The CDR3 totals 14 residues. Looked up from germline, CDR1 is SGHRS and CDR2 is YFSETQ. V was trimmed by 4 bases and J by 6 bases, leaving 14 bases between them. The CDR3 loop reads CASSGSGGLNEQFF. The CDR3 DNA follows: TGCGCCAGCAGCGGTTCAGGGGGGCTCAATGAGCAGTTCTTC.

CDR3 nucleotides: TGTGCCAGCAGTGACATCCAGGGTTCTGGGAGCGAGCAGTACGTC. It is translated as CASSDIQGSGSEQYV. V gene TRBV6-2 or TRBV6-3 combines with J gene TRBJ2-7, with D perhaps matching TRBD1 or TRBD2 (5 bases each). Trimming cost V 5 bases and J 6 bases, with 20 bases left between them. This CDR3 region has 15 residues. Germline-derived CDR1 and CDR2 are MNHEY and SVGEGT.